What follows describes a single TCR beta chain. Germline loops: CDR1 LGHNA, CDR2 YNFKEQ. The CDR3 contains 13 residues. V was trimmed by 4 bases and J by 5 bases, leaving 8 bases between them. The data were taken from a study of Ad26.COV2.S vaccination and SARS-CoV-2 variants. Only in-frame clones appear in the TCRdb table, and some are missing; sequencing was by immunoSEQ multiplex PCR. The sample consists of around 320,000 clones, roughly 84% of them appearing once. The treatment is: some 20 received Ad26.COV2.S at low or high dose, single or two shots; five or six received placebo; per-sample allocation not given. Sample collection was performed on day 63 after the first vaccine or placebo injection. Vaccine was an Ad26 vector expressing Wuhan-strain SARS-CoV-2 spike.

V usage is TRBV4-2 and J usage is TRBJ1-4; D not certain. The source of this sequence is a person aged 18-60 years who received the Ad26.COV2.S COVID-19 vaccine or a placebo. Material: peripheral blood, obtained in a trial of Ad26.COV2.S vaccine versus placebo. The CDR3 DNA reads TGTGCCAGCAGCCTCTGGAGGAATGAAAAACTGTTTTTT. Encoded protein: CASSLWRNEKLFF.